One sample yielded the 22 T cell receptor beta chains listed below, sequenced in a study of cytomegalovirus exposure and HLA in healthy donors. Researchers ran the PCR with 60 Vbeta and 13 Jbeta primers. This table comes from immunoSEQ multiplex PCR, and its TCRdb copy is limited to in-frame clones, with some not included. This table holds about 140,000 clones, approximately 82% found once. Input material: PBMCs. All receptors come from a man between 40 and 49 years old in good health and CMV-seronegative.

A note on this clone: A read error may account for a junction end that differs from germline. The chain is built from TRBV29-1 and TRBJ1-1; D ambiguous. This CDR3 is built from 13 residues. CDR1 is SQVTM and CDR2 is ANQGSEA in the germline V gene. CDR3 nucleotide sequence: TGCAGCGTAGAAGGGTACATGAACACTGAAGCTTTCTTT. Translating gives CSVEGYMNTEAFF. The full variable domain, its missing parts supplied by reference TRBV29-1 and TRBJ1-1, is SAVISQKPSRDICQRGTSLTIQCQVDSQVTMMFWYRQQPGQSLTLIATANQGSEATYESGFVIDKFPISRPNLTFSTLTVSNMSPEDSSIYLCSVEGYMNTEAFFGQGTRLTVV.

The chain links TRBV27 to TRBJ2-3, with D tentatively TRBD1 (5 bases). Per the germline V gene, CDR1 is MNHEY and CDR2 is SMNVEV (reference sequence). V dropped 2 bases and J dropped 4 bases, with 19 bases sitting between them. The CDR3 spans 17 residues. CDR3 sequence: CASSLPASRLGPDTQYF. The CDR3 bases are TGTGCCAGCAGTTTACCAGCCTCGAGGTTGGGGCCAGATACGCAGTATTTT.

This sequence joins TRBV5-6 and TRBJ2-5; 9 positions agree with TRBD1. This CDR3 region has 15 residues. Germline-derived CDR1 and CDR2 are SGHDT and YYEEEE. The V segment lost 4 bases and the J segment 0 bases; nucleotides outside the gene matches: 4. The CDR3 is CASSRGTGYQETQYF. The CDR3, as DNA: TGTGCCAGCAGCCGCGGGACAGGGTACCAAGAGACCCAGTACTTC.

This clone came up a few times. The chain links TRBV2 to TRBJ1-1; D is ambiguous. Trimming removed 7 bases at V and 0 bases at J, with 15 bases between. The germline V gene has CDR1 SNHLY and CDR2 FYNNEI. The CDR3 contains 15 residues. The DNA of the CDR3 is TGTGCCAGCATGGAAGGCGCAGGTCTGAACACTGAAGCTTTCTTT. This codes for CASMEGAGLNTEAFF. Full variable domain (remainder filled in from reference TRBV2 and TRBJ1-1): EPEVTQTPSHQVTQMGQEVILRCVPISNHLYFYWYRQILGQKVEFLVSFYNNEISEKSEIFDDQFSVERPDGSNFTLKIRSTKLEDSAMYFCASMEGAGLNTEAFFGQGTRLTVV.

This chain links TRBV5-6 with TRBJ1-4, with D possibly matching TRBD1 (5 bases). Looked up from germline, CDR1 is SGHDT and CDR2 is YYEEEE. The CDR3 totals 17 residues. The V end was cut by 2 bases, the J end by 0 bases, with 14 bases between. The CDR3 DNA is TGTGCCAGCAGCTTTAGGGGAGGGGAGGCAACTAATGAAAAACTGTTTTTT. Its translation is CASSFRGGEATNEKLFF. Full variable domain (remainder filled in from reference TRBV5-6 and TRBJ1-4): DAGVTQSPTHLIKTRGQQVTLRCSPKSGHDTVSWYQQALGQGPQFIFQYYEEEERQRGNFPDRFSGHQFPNYSSELNVNALLLGDSALYLCASSFRGGEATNEKLFFGSGTQLSVL.

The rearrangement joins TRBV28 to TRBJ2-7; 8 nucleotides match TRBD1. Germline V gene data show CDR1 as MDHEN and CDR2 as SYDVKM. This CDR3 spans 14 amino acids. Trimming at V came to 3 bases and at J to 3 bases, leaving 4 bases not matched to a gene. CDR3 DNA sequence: TGTGCCAGCAGTTTTGCAGGGGGCCTCTACGAGCAGTACTTC. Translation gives CASSFAGGLYEQYF.

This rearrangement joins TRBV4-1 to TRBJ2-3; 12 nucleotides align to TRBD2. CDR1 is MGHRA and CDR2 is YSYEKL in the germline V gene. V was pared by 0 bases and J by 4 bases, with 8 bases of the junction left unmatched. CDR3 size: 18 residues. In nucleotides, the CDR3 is TGCGCCAGCAGCCAAGAGACTAGCGGGGGCGCGGATCCAGATACGCAGTATTTT. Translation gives CASSQETSGGADPDTQYF.

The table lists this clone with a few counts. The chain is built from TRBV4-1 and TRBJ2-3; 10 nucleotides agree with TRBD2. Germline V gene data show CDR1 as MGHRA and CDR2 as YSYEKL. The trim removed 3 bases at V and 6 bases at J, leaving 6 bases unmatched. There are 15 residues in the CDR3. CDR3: CASSQSQRGGDTQYF. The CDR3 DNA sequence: TGCGCCAGCAGCCAGTCTCAGCGGGGGGGGGATACGCAGTATTTT.

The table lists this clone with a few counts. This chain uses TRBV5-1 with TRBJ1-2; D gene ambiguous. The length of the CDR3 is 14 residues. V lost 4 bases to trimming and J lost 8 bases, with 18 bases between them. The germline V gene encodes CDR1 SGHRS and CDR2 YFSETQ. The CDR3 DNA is TGCGCCAGCAGCCCGGAGGCCGGGTCTGGGGGCTACACCTTC. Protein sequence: CASSPEAGSGGYTF.

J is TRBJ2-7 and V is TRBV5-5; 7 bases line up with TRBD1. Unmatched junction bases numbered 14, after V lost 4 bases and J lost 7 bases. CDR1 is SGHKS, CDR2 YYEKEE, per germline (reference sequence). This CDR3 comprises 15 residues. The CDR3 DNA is TGTGCCAGCAGCCCGTTAGGGGGCCAATCGAGGGAGCAGTACTTC. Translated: CASSPLGGQSREQYF. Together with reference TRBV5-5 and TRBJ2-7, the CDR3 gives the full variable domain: DAGVTQSPTHLIKTRGQQVTLRCSPISGHKSVSWYQQVLGQGPQFIFQYYEKEERGRGNFPDRFSARQFPNYSSELNVNALLLGDSALYLCASSPLGGQSREQYFGPGTRLTVT.

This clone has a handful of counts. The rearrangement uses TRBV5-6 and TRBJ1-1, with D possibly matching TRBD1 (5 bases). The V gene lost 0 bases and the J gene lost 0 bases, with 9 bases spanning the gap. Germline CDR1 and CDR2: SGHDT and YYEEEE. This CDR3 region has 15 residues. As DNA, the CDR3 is TGTGCCAGCAGCTTGGGTGGACACCTGAACACTGAAGCTTTCTTT. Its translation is CASSLGGHLNTEAFF.

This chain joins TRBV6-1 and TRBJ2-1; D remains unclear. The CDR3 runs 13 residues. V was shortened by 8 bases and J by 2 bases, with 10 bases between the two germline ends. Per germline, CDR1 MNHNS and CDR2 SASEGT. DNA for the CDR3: TGTGCCAGCCTGAAGCCCCCCTACAATGAGCAGTTCTTC. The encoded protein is CASLKPPYNEQFF.

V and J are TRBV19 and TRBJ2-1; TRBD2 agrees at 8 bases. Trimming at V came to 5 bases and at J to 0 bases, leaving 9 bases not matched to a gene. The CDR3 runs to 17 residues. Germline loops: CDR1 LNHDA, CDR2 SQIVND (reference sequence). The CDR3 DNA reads TGTGCCAGTAGTTCCTTAGCGGGGTCCAGCTCCTACAATGAGCAGTTCTTC. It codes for CASSSLAGSSSYNEQFF.

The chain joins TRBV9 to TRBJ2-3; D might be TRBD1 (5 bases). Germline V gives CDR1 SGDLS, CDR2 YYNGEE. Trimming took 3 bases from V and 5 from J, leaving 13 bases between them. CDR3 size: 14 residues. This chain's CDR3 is CASSAPTVQDTQYF. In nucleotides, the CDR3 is TGTGCCAGCAGCGCCCCGACAGTCCAAGATACGCAGTATTTT.

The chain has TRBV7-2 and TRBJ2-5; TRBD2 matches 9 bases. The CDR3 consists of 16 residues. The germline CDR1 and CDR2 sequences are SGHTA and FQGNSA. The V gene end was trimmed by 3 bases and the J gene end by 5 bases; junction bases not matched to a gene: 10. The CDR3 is CASSFMLAGYGETQYF. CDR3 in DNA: TGTGCCAGCAGCTTTATGCTAGCGGGGTACGGGGAGACCCAGTACTTC. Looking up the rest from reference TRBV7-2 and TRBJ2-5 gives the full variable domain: GAGVSQSPSNKVTEKGKDVELRCDPISGHTALYWYRQSLGQGLEFLIYFQGNSAPDKSGLPSDRFSAERTGGSVSTLTIQRTQQEDSAVYLCASSFMLAGYGETQYFGPGTRLLVL.

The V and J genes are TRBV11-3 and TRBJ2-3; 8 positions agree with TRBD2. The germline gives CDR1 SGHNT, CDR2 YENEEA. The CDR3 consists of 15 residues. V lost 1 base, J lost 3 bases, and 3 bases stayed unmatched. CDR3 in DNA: TGTGCCAGCAGCTTAGGGACTAGCATGACAGATACGCAGTATTTT. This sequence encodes CASSLGTSMTDTQYF.

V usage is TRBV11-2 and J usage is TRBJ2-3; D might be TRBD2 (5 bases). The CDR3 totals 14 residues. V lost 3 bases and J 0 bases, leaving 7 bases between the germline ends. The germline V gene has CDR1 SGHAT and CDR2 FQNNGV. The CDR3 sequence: CASSFRTSTDTQYF. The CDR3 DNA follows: TGTGCCAGCAGCTTCAGGACTAGCACAGATACGCAGTATTTT.

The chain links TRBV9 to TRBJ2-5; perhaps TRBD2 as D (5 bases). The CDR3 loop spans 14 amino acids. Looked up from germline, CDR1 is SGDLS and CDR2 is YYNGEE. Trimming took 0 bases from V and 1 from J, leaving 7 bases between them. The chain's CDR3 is CASSVGRSQETQYF. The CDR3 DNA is TGTGCCAGCAGCGTAGGGAGGTCCCAAGAGACCCAGTACTTC. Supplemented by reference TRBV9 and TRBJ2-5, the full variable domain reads DSGVTQTPKHLITATGQRVTLRCSPRSGDLSVYWYQQSLDQGLQFLIQYYNGEERAKGNILERFSAQQFPDLHSELNLSSLELGDSALYFCASSVGRSQETQYFGPGTRLLVL.

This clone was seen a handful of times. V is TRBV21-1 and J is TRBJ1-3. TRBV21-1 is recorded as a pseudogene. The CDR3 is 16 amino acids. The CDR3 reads CASSKVPRRDGNTIYF. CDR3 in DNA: TGTGCCAGCAGCAAAGTGCCCCGGCGGGATGGAAACACCATATATTTT.

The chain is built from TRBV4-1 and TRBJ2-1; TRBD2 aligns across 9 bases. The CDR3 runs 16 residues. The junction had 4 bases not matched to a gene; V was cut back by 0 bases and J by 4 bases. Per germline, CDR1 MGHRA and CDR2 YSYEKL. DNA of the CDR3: TGCGCCAGCAGCCAAGACCTAGCGGGGACTTACAATGAGCAGTTCTTC. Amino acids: CASSQDLAGTYNEQFF.

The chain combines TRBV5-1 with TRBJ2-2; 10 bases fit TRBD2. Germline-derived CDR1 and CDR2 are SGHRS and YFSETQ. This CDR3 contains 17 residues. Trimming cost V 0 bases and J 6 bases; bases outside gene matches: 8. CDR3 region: CASSLVLAGGIAGELFF. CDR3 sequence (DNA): TGCGCCAGCAGCTTGGTCTTAGCGGGGGGAATTGCCGGGGAGCTGTTTTTT.

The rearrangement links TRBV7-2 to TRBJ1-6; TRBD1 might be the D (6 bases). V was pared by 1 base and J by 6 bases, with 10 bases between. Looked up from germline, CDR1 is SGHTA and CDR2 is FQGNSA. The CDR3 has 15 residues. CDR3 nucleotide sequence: TGTGCCAGCAGCTTAGACAGGGCTGGTAATTCACCCCTCCACTTT. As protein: CASSLDRAGNSPLHF.